This T cell receptor (beta chain) originates from a study of long-term antiretroviral therapy in people with HIV. Study overall: The oldest samples precede the 2015 immediate-ART recommendation by about a decade. Study conclusions and caveats: All blood samples came from the years 2004 to 2017, possibly under older ART regimens.

The CDR3 sequence is 13 residues long. Germline CDR1 reads ENHRY; CDR2 reads SYGVKD. Trimming removed 1 base at V and 0 bases at J, with 3 bases between. The run of the v3.0 immunoSEQ assay was at survey level. TCRdb's table, derived via immunoSEQ multiplex PCR, lists solely in-frame clones and lacks some. The sample records about 24,000 clones, roughly four fifths being singletons. Every one of the participants with HIV received treatment in the United States. Before they underwent DNA extraction, samples held about 1-10 million cryopreserved PBMC. The sample holds one count of this clone. Its antigen is unidentified.

The source is a man in his fifties with HIV. The chain combines TRBV10-3 with TRBJ1-1; D is uncertain. The sample in question was unsorted PBMCs, obtained 0.4 years after starting antiretroviral therapy. Here the CDR3 DNA reads TGTGCCATCAGTGAGTACCTGAACACTGAAGCTTTCTTT. It codes for CAISEYLNTEAFF.